These 14 T cell receptor beta chains were all obtained from the same sample, sequenced in a study of blood T cell repertoires in COVID-19. Sequenced by immunoSEQ multiplex PCR; TCRdb stores in-frame clones only, minus some. The sample yields a few hundred thousand clones, under 90% seen once. Sequencing was performed on peripheral blood. The receptors originated from a man aged 25-45 years with active or convalescent COVID-19.

V gene TRBV18 combines with J gene TRBJ2-5; 9 bases match TRBD2. The germline CDR1 and CDR2 sequences are KGHSH and LQKENI. The CDR3 loop spans 15 amino acids. Trimming cost V 3 bases and J 4 bases; bases outside gene matches: 6. The CDR3 spells CASSPRSGSGETQYF. For the CDR3, the DNA is TGTGCCAGCTCACCCCGTAGCGGGAGTGGAGAGACCCAGTACTTC.

The chain recombines TRBV18 with TRBJ2-3; the match to TRBD2 covers 9 bases. V dropped 0 bases and J dropped 3; count of bases not matched to a gene: 4. Germline CDR1 reads KGHSH; CDR2 reads LQKENI. This CDR3 region has 16 residues. The CDR3 sequence is CASSPPLAGSTDTQYF. CDR3 sequence (DNA): TGTGCCAGCTCACCACCTCTAGCGGGGAGTACAGATACGCAGTATTTT.

The CDR3 spells CASSLKSGNTIYF. The CDR3 coding sequence is TGTGCCAGCAGCCTAAAAAGCGGTAACACCATATATTTT. The chain combines TRBV9 with TRBJ1-3; D ambiguous. Per the germline V gene, CDR1 is SGDLS and CDR2 is YYNGEE. CDR3 length: 13 amino acids. The V gene lost 4 bases and the J gene lost 7 bases, with 12 bases spanning the gap.

The chain has TRBV25-1 and TRBJ1-1; TRBD1 might be the D (5 bases). From germline, CDR1 is MGHDK and CDR2 SYGVNS. Deletions cut 0 bases from V and 3 bases from J, with 14 bases between. The CDR3 contains 16 residues. Written as DNA, the CDR3 is TGTGCCAGCAGTGAATATCGGGCAGGGCTGGACACTGAAGCTTTCTTT. Residues: CASSEYRAGLDTEAFF.

The chain recombines TRBV11-2 with TRBJ2-7, with 7 bases identical to TRBD2. The CDR3 has 13 residues. V shed 5 bases, J shed 3 bases, and the junction held 4 bases outside the gene matches. Germline CDR1 reads SGHAT; CDR2 reads FQNNGV. In DNA, the CDR3 is TGTGCCAGCAGCAAGACGGGGGGCTACGAGCAGTACTTC. Its protein product is CASSKTGGYEQYF. Filled out from reference TRBV11-2 and TRBJ2-7, the complete variable domain reads EAGVAQSPRYKIIEKRQSVAFWCNPISGHATLYWYQQILGQGPKLLIQFQNNGVVDDSQLPKDRFSAERLKGVDSTLKIQPAKLEDSAVYLCASSKTGGYEQYFGPGTRLTVT.

The chain is built from TRBV14 and TRBJ2-1; TRBD2 aligns across 8 bases. Trimming took 0 bases from V and 0 from J; bases not matched to a gene: 7. The germline gives CDR1 SGHDN, CDR2 FVKESK. This CDR3 is built from 18 residues. CDR3 coding DNA: TGTGCCAGCAGCCAAGATATCGGGCTAGCGGGCTCCTACAATGAGCAGTTCTTC. Protein sequence: CASSQDIGLAGSYNEQFF.

J is TRBJ1-1 and V is TRBV28; perhaps TRBD1 as D (6 bases). The CDR3 runs to 14 residues. CDR1 and CDR2 (germline): MDHEN, SYDVKM. V gave up 6 bases and J gave up 2 bases, with 13 bases separating them. The CDR3 here is CASRIGTLNTEAFF. CDR3 coding DNA: TGTGCCAGCAGGATCGGGACATTAAACACTGAAGCTTTCTTT.

This chain links TRBV7-2 with TRBJ1-4; 7 nucleotides align to TRBD1. With 0 bases clipped from V and 0 bases from J, the junction kept 10 bases outside the gene matches. This CDR3 region has 19 residues. The germline V gene encodes CDR1 SGHTA and CDR2 FQGNSA. The DNA for the CDR3 is TGTGCCAGCAGCTTAGCCGACAGGGTGATTCCTGCAACTAATGAAAAACTGTTTTTT. Translation gives CASSLADRVIPATNEKLFF.

The genes are TRBV15 and TRBJ1-2, with D possibly TRBD1 on 5 matching bases. This CDR3 comprises 14 residues. Trimming cost V 0 bases and J 8 bases, with 13 bases left between them. CDR1 LNHNV and CDR2 YYDKDF come from the germline V gene (reference sequence). The CDR3 DNA sequence: TGTGCCACCAGCAGAGACAGGGCCAAGGGGGGCTACACCTTC. Translation: CATSRDRAKGGYTF. Drawing the rest from reference TRBV15 and TRBJ1-2, the complete variable domain is DAMVIQNPRYQVTQFGKPVTLSCSQTLNHNVMYWYQQKSSQAPKLLFHYYDKDFNNEADTPDNFQSRRPNTSFCFLDIRSPGLGDTAMYLCATSRDRAKGGYTFGSGTRLTVV.

V gene TRBV12-3 or TRBV12-4 combines with J gene TRBJ1-1; no definite D call. This CDR3 comprises 13 residues. V was pared by 9 bases and J by 1 base, with 12 bases between. CDR3 DNA sequence: TGTGCCAGTAGTGTGGCGGAGAACACTGAAGCTTTCTTT. This sequence encodes CASSVAENTEAFF.

In DNA form, the CDR3 reads TGCAGCGTTCCGACAGACTTCTATGGCTACACCTTC. Protein: CSVPTDFYGYTF. The genes are TRBV29-1 and TRBJ1-2; a weak D match, TRBD1 (5 bases). The germline V and J ends were trimmed by 5 bases and 4 bases, with 11 bases remaining between them. There are 12 residues in the CDR3. From germline, CDR1 is SQVTM and CDR2 ANQGSEA.

A few counts support this clone. This sequence joins TRBV15 and TRBJ1-6, with D uncertain. Trimming shortened V by 4 bases and J by 9 bases, and 7 bases separated the two germline ends. Germline values: CDR1 LNHNV, CDR2 YYDKDF (reference sequence). There are 12 residues in the CDR3. CDR3 amino acids: CATSIGSSPLHF. The CDR3 DNA follows: TGTGCCACCAGCATAGGGAGTTCACCCCTCCACTTT. The full variable domain, its missing parts supplied by reference TRBV15 and TRBJ1-6, is DAMVIQNPRYQVTQFGKPVTLSCSQTLNHNVMYWYQQKSSQAPKLLFHYYDKDFNNEADTPDNFQSRRPNTSFCFLDIRSPGLGDTAMYLCATSIGSSPLHFGNGTRLTVT.

This rearrangement joins TRBV28 to TRBJ1-1, with TRBD1 matching over 8 bases. The J segment lost 1 base and the V segment lost 5 bases, leaving 6 bases of the junction unmatched. The CDR3 sequence is 15 residues long. Per the germline V gene, CDR1 is MDHEN and CDR2 is SYDVKM. As DNA, the CDR3 is TGTGCCAGCAGTGCATGGGACAGGTGGAACACTGAAGCTTTCTTT. Encoded protein: CASSAWDRWNTEAFF.

This sequence joins TRBV4-2 and TRBJ2-5; no definite D call. The V end was cut by 0 bases, the J end by 1 base, with 9 bases between. The CDR3 extends over 15 amino acids. Germline lookup yields CDR1 LGHNA and CDR2 YNFKEQ. CDR3 DNA sequence: TGTGCCAGCAGCCAAGATACAACTACCCAAGAGACCCAGTACTTC. This codes for CASSQDTTTQETQYF.